These T cell receptor beta chains were read from a single sample in a study of T cells after yellow fever vaccination. TCRdb processed the 5' RACE reads anew with MiXCR; each CDR3 protein has one entry. Of nearly 300,000 distinct CDR3 sequences in the sample, roughly 8.7% are singletons; the top ten hold 3% to 3.5%. The material was CD4+ T cells sorted from PBMCs, obtained 5 days after the yellow fever booster vaccination. The source of these receptors is a man aged 18 to 30 who received the YFV17D yellow fever vaccine. Each CDR3 is given with its conserved first and last residue. D genes are given only for firm matches. Clone size appears in some rows only: once, few, many, or a class for an expanded clone.

j_call,v_call,clone_size,d_call,cdr3_aa,cdr3_nt
TRBJ1-1,TRBV4-1,few,.,CASSQALRGADTEAFF,TGCGCCAGCAGCCAAGCCCTCCGGGGGGCTGACACTGAAGCTTTCTTT
TRBJ2-3,TRBV7-2,many,.,CASQDGKRTDTQYF,TGTGCCAGCCAAGACGGGAAGCGGACAGATACGCAGTATTTT
TRBJ2-7,TRBV20-1,.,TRBD2,CSARGGTSPYEQYF,TGCAGTGCTAGAGGGGGGACTAGCCCTTACGAGCAGTACTTC
TRBJ2-5,TRBV9,few,TRBD2,CASSYRWTSVETQYF,TGTGCCAGCAGCTACCGCTGGACTAGTGTTGAGACCCAGTACTTC
TRBJ2-1,TRBV5-6,few,TRBD2,CASSSTGGGNEQFF,TGTGCCAGCAGCTCGACGGGAGGAGGCAATGAGCAGTTCTTC
TRBJ2-1,TRBV12-3/TRBV12-4,.,.,CASSLFWGTSPYNEQFF,TGTGCCAGCAGTTTGTTTTGGGGGACATCCCCTTACAATGAGCAGTTCTTC
TRBJ2-5,TRBV18,many,.,CASSPPSEETQYF,TGTGCCAGCTCACCACCTTCCGAAGAGACCCAGTACTTC
TRBJ1-5,TRBV25-1,few,TRBD1,CASRDRVWQPQHF,TGTGCCAGCAGAGACAGGGTCTGGCAGCCCCAGCATTTT
TRBJ2-3,TRBV20-1,.,TRBD1,CSARDPQGPTDTQYF,TGCAGTGCTAGAGATCCACAGGGGCCCACAGATACGCAGTATTTT
TRBJ1-5,TRBV20-1,.,.,CSAGQPNQPQHF,TGCAGTGCTGGACAGCCCAATCAGCCCCAGCATTTT
TRBJ1-1,TRBV6-2/TRBV6-3,many,.,CASRRRPALRVGRDGEAFF,TGTGCCAGCAGACGGAGGCCAGCACTCAGGGTAGGACGGGACGGTGAAGCTTTCTTT
TRBJ2-5,TRBV12-3/TRBV12-4,.,.,CASRYREWETQYF,TGTGCCAGCAGATACAGGGAGTGGGAGACCCAGTACTTC
TRBJ1-1,TRBV9,few,.,CASSVGSRGTEAFF,TGTGCCAGCAGCGTCGGATCTCGGGGCACTGAAGCTTTCTTT
TRBJ2-3,TRBV5-4,few,.,CASSLEDPFDTQYF,TGTGCCAGCAGCTTGGAGGACCCGTTTGATACGCAGTATTTT
TRBJ2-3,TRBV6-2/TRBV6-3,.,TRBD2,CASTYQRGGAQADTQYF,TGTGCCAGCACCTACCAGCGGGGGGGAGCCCAGGCAGATACGCAGTATTTT
TRBJ2-3,TRBV20-1,.,.,CSARDRTGSSTDTQYF,TGCAGTGCTAGAGATCGCACAGGCTCTAGCACAGATACGCAGTATTTT
TRBJ2-3,TRBV5-4,once,TRBD1,CASSFDRGRSDTQYF,TGTGCCAGCAGCTTCGACAGGGGCCGATCGGATACGCAGTATTTT
TRBJ1-1,TRBV2,.,.,CASTGERWNTEAFF,TGTGCCAGCACGGGCGAAAGATGGAACACTGAAGCTTTCTTT
TRBJ1-4,TRBV4-2,.,TRBD1,CASSQEIRQGAKKLFF,TGTGCCAGCAGCCAAGAAATACGGCAGGGGGCGAAAAAACTGTTTTTT
TRBJ2-4,TRBV19,few,.,CASRPAGTKNIQYF,TGTGCCAGTAGACCTGCCGGGACTAAAAACATTCAGTACTTC
TRBJ1-5,TRBV21-1,few,.,CASSLLGTKGNQPQHF,TGTGCCAGCAGCCTTTTGGGCACAAAGGGGAATCAGCCCCAGCATTTT
TRBJ1-5,TRBV2,few,.,CASSENRGENQPQHF,TGTGCCAGCAGTGAGAATCGAGGGGAGAACCAGCCCCAGCATTTT
TRBJ2-5,TRBV5-4,.,.,CASSPPTLTETQYF,TGTGCCAGCAGCCCCCCGACGTTAACGGAGACCCAGTACTTC
TRBJ1-1,TRBV5-4,.,.,CASSLANRFGEAFF,TGTGCCAGCAGCTTGGCTAACAGGTTCGGTGAAGCTTTCTTT
TRBJ2-4,TRBV5-4,.,TRBD1,CASSRGGRNIQYF,TGTGCCAGCAGCCGAGGGGGCCGGAACATTCAGTACTTC
TRBJ2-3,TRBV20-1,few,.,CSATERGDTQYF,TGCAGTGCTACAGAACGGGGAGATACGCAGTATTTT